The entry below gives a single T cell receptor beta chain sequence along with its context. The sample is drawn from a study of technical replicates of blood from a handful of donors. Trimming removed 5 bases from V and 5 bases from J, with 4 bases in between. The CDR3 loop spans 11 amino acids. Germline assignment: CDR1 SNHLY and CDR2 FYNNEI. Profiled with immunoSEQ multiplex PCR; TCRdb holds only in-frame clones, not every one. This repertoire shows 70,000 or so clones, roughly 90% found once; its top ten account for about 0.4%. The J gene is TRBJ2-1, the V gene TRBV2; D remains ambiguous. Source material: T cells isolated from PBMCs. This receptor was taken from a human donor in good health. The CDR3 DNA sequence: TGTGCCAGCAGTCTTCACAATGAGCAGTTCTTC. Amino acid sequence: CASSLHNEQFF.